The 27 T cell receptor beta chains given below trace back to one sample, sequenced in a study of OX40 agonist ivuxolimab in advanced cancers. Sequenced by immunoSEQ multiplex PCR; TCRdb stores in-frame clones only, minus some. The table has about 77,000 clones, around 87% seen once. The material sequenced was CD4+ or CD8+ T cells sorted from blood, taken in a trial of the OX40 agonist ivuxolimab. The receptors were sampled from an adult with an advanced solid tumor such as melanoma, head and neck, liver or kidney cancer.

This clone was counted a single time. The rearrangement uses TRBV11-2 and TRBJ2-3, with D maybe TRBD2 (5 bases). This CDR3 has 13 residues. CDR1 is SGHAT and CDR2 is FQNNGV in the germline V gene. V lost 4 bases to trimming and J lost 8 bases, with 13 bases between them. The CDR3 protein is CASSYLKEATQYF. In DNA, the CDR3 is TGTGCCAGCAGCTACCTTAAGGAGGCTACGCAGTATTTT.

The CDR3 coding sequence is TGTGCCAGTAGTCCCCAGGGAACTGGAAACACCATATATTTT. Its translation is CASSPQGTGNTIYF. This sequence joins TRBV19 and TRBJ1-3; D is possibly TRBD1 (5 bases). V lost 5 bases and J 2 bases, leaving 10 bases between the germline ends. The CDR3 is 14 amino acids. The germline CDR1 and CDR2 sequences are LNHDA and SQIVND (reference sequence).

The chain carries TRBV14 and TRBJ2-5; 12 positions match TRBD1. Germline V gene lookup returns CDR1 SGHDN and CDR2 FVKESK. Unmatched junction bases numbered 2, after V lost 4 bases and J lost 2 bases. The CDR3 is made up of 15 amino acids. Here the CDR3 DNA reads TGTGCCAGCAGCCGGGACAGGGGGCGTCAAGAGACCCAGTACTTC. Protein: CASSRDRGRQETQYF.

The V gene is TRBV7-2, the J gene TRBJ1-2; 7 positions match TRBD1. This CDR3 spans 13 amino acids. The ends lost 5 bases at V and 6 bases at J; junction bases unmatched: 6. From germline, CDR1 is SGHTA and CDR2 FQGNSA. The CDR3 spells CASSTRQGHGYTF. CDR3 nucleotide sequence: TGTGCCAGCAGCACAAGACAGGGACATGGCTACACCTTC. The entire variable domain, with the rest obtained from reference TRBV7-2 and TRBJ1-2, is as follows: GAGVSQSPSNKVTEKGKDVELRCDPISGHTALYWYRQSLGQGLEFLIYFQGNSAPDKSGLPSDRFSAERTGGSVSTLTIQRTQQEDSAVYLCASSTRQGHGYTFGSGTRLTVV.

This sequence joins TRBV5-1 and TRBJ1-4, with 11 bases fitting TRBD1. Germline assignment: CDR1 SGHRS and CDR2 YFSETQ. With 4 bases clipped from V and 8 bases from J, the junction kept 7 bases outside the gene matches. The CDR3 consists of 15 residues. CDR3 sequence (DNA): TGCGCCAGCAGCAGATCGGACAGGGGGCCGGAAAAACTGTTTTTT. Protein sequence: CASSRSDRGPEKLFF.

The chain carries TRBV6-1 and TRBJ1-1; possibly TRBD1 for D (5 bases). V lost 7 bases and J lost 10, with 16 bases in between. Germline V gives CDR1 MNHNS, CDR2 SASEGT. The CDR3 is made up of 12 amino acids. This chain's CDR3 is CASTEVGGRAFF. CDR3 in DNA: TGTGCCAGCACCGAGGTGGGGGGTAGAGCTTTCTTT.

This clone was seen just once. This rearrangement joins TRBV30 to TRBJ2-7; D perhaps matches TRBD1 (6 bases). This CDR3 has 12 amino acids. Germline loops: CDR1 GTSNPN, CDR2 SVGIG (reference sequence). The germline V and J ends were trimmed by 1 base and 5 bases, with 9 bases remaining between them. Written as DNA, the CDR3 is TGTGCCTGGAGTGAACAGGGAAACGAGCAGTACTTC. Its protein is CAWSEQGNEQYF.

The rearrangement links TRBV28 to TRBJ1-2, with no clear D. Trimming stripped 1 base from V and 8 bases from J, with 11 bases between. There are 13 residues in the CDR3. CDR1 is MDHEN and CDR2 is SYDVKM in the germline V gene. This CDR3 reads CASSLLGFRGYTF. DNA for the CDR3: TGTGCCAGCAGTTTATTAGGGTTTCGGGGCTACACCTTC.

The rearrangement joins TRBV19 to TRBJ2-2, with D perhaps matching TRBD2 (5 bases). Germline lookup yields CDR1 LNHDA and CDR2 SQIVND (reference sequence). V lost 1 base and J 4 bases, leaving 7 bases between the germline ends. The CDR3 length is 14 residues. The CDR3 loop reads CASSIARGTGELFF. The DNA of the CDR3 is TGTGCCAGTAGTATAGCCCGGGGCACCGGGGAGCTGTTTTTT.

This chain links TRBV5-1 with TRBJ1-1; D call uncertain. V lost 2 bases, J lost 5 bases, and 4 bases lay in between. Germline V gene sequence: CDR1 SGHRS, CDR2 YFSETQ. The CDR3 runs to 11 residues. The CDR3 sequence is CASSLYTEAFF. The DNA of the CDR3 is TGCGCCAGCAGCTTATATACTGAAGCTTTCTTT.

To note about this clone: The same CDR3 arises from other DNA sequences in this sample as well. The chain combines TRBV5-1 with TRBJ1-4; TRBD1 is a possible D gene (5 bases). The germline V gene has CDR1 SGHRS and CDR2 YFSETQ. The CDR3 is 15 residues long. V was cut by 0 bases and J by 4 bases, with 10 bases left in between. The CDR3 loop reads CASSLVAGRNEKLFF. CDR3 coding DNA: TGCGCCAGCAGCTTGGTCGCAGGGCGTAATGAAAAACTGTTTTTT.

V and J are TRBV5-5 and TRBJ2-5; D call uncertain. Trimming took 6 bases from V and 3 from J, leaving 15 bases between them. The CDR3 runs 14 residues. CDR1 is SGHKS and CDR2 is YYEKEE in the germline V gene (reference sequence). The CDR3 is CASIAGGWEETQYF. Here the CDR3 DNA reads TGTGCCAGCATCGCTGGTGGGTGGGAAGAGACCCAGTACTTC.

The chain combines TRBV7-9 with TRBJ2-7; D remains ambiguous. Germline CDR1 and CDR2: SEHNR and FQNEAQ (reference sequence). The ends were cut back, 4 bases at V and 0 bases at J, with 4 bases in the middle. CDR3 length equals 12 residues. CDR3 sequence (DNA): TGTGCCAGCAGCTCGAGCTCCTACGAGCAGTACTTC. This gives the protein CASSSSSYEQYF.

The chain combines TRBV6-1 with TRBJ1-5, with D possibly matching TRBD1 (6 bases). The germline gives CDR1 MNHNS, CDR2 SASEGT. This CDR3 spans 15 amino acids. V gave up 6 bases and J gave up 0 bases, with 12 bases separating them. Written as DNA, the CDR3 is TGTGCCAGCAGCGCGACAGGACATAGCAATCAGCCCCAGCATTTT. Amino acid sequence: CASSATGHSNQPQHF.

CDR3 amino acids: CASSPGLAGGYQETQYF. The CDR3 DNA reads as TGTGCCAGCAGCCCGGGACTAGCGGGAGGGTACCAAGAGACCCAGTACTTC. This chain connects TRBV7-2 to TRBJ2-5; 16 bases fit TRBD2. Unmatched junction bases numbered 3, after V lost 5 bases and J lost 0 bases. From germline, CDR1 is SGHTA and CDR2 FQGNSA. CDR3 size: 17 residues. Filled out from reference TRBV7-2 and TRBJ2-5, the complete variable domain reads GAGVSQSPSNKVTEKGKDVELRCDPISGHTALYWYRQSLGQGLEFLIYFQGNSAPDKSGLPSDRFSAERTGGSVSTLTIQRTQQEDSAVYLCASSPGLAGGYQETQYFGPGTRLLVL.

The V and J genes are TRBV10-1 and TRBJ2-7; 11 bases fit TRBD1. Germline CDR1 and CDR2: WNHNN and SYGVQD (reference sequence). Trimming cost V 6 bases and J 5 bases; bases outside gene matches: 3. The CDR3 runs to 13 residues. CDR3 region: CASSRDRGNEQYF. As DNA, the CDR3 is TGCGCCAGCAGCCGGGACAGGGGGAACGAGCAGTACTTC.

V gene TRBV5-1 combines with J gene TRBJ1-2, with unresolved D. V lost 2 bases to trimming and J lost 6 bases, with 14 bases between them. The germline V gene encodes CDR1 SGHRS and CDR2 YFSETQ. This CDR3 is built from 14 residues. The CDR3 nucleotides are TGCGCCAGCAGCTTCGGCGACACCGGGAATGGCTACACCTTC. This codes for CASSFGDTGNGYTF.

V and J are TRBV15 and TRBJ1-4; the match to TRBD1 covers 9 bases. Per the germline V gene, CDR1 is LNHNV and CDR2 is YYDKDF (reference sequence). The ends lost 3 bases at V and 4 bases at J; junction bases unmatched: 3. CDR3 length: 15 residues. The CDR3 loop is CATSSQTGGNEKLFF. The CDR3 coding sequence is TGTGCCACCAGCAGCCAGACAGGGGGTAATGAAAAACTGTTTTTT. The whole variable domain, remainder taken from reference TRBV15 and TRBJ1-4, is DAMVIQNPRYQVTQFGKPVTLSCSQTLNHNVMYWYQQKSSQAPKLLFHYYDKDFNNEADTPDNFQSRRPNTSFCFLDIRSPGLGDTAMYLCATSSQTGGNEKLFFGSGTQLSVL.

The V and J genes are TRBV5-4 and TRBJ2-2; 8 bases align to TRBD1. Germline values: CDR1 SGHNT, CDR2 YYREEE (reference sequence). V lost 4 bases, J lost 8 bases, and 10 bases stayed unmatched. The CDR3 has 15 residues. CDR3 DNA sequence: TGTGCCAGCAGCCGAAGGACAGGGATTCGAGGGGAGCTGTTTTTT. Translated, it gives CASSRRTGIRGELFF.

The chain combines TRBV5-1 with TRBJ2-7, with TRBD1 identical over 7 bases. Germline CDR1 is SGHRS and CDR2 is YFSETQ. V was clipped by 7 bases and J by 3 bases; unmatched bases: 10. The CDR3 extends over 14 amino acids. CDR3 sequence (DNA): TGCGCCAGCGGGCAGGGGGTTATGGGCTACGAGCAGTACTTC. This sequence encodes CASGQGVMGYEQYF.

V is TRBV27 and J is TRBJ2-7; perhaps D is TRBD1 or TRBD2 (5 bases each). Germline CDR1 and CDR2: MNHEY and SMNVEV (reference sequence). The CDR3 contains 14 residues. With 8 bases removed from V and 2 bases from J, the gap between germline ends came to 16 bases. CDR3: CASGHGTIPYEQYF. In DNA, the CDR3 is TGTGCCAGCGGTCATGGGACGATCCCCTACGAGCAGTACTTC.

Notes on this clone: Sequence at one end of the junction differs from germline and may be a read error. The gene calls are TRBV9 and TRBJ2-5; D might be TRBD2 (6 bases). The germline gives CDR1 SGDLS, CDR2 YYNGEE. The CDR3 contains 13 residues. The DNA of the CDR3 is TGTGCCTCCTCGGGAGCGGCCCAAGGGACCCAGTACTTC. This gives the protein CASSGAAQGTQYF.

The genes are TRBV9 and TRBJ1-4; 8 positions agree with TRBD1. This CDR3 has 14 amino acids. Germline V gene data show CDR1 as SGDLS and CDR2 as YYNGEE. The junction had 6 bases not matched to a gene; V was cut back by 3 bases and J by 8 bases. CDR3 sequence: CASSGQGTGEKLFF. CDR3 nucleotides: TGTGCCAGCAGCGGACAGGGGACGGGAGAAAAACTGTTTTTT.

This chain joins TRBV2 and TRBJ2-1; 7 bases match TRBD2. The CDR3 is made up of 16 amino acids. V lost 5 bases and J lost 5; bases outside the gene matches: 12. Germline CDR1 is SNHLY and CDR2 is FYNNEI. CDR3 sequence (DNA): TGTGCCAGCAGTCCCCAGTCCGGGAGGTTCGACAATGAGCAGTTCTTC. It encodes CASSPQSGRFDNEQFF.

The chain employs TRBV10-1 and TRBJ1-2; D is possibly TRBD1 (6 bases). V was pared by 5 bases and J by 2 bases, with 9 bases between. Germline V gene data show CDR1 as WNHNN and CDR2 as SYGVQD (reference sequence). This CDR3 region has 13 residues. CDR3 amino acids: CASSYTGNYGYTF. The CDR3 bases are TGCGCCAGCAGTTATACAGGGAACTATGGCTACACCTTC.

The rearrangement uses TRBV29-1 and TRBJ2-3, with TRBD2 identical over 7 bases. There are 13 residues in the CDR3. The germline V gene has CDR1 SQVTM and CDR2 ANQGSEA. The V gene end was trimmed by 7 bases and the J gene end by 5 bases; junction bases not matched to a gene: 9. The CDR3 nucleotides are TGCAGCGCGGGGGGAGGGGTCCAAGATACGCAGTATTTT. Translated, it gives CSAGGGVQDTQYF.

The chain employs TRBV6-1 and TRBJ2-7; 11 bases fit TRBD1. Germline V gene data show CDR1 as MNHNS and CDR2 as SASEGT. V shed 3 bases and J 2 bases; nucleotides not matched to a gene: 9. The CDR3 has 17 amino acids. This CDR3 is CASSEKGWGQGAYEQYF. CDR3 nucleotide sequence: TGTGCCAGCAGTGAGAAGGGTTGGGGACAGGGGGCCTACGAGCAGTACTTC.